This TCR beta chain was recovered during a study of a mutant IDH1 vaccine in newly diagnosed glioma. The wider study: Vaccine administration was initiated 4-6 weeks following radiotherapy alone, or with temozolomide cycles. Averaging roughly 40 years of age, treated patients were about 60% male and around 38% female.

Time point indicated: week 35, safety follow-up. The vaccine gave 300 ug of a 20-mer mutant IDH1 peptide subcutaneously per dose. Profiling relied on immunoSEQ multiplex PCR, and the TCRdb table lists in-frame clones only, not all of them. The sample carries tens of thousands of clones, 60% to 75% recorded once. The sample holds a few counts of this clone. Its specificity is not known. Findings and limits, study-wide: It was about 95% of patients that developed vaccine-induced immune responses.

Sequenced here: PBMCs, sampled from a glioma patient whose treatment included an IDH1 peptide vaccine. The sequence came from a man aged 50 or older with glioma.

The CDR3 spells CASSSRGGLGEQYF. CDR3 nucleotide sequence: TGTGCCAGCAGCTCCCGGGGGGGGCTGGGCGAGCAGTACTTC. V is TRBV11-1 and J is TRBJ2-7, with 8 bases lining up with TRBD2. Losses at the gene ends were 4 bases for V and 6 bases for J; bases not matched to a gene: 8. The CDR3 consists of 14 residues. Germline V gene lookup returns CDR1 SGHAT and CDR2 FQDESV (reference sequence).